This passage covers 22 T cell receptor beta chains from one sample sequenced in a study of shared clonotypes between healthy human individuals. Cells designated naive CD8 were CD45RO-negative and were positively selected for CCR7, with terminally differentiated effector memory CD45RA+ cells excluded. Generated by immunoSEQ multiplex PCR, the TCRdb table keeps only in-frame clones and is missing some. The sample holds around 2.1 million clones, just over 90% seen once. The sequencing input was naive CD8+ T cells from PBMCs. These receptors were taken from a man aged 18 to 30 in good health. Some clones in this sample may be carry-over from other donors' samples.

This clone has only a few counts. The chain is built from TRBV18 and TRBJ1-1, with TRBD1 matching 7 bases. The CDR3 runs 14 residues. Germline V gene lookup returns CDR1 KGHSH and CDR2 LQKENI. The V segment lost 5 bases and the J segment 0 bases; nucleotides outside the gene matches: 3. As DNA, the CDR3 is TGTGCCAGCTCATCGGGACAGTTGAACACTGAAGCTTTCTTT. Amino acid sequence: CASSSGQLNTEAFF.

The CDR3 DNA reads TGTGCCAGCACCCTTCGAGGGGCCGGGGAGCTGTTTTTT. It translates to CASTLRGAGELFF. The chain recombines TRBV28 with TRBJ2-2; D is possibly TRBD1 or TRBD2 (5 bases each). V shed 7 bases and J shed 6 bases, with 12 bases lying between them. Germline loops: CDR1 MDHEN, CDR2 SYDVKM. This CDR3 is 13 amino acids long. Using reference TRBV28 and TRBJ2-2 for the parts outside the CDR3, the full variable domain is DVKVTQSSRYLVKRTGEKVFLECVQDMDHENMFWYRQDPGLGLRLIYFSYDVKMKEKGDIPEGYSVSREKKERFSLILESASTNQTSMYLCASTLRGAGELFFGEGSRLTVL.

In the case of this clone: Other DNA sequences in the same sample also yield this CDR3. V and J are TRBV11-2 and TRBJ2-1, with TRBD2 matching over 10 bases. This CDR3 region has 16 residues. V lost 5 bases to trimming and J lost 1 base; unmatched junction nucleotides: 5. Looked up from germline, CDR1 is SGHAT and CDR2 is FQNNGV. In nucleotides, the CDR3 is TGTGCCAGCAGCCTCTCTAGCGGGAGTTCCTACAATGAGCAGTTCTTC. This gives the protein CASSLSSGSSYNEQFF.

The rearrangement links TRBV10-3 to TRBJ2-5, with 12 bases that match TRBD2. CDR1 and CDR2 from the germline V gene are ENHRY and SYGVKD. J lost 3 bases, V lost 3 bases, and 2 bases had no gene match. The CDR3 sequence is 15 residues long. As DNA, the CDR3 is TGTGCCATCAGTGACCGACTAGCGGGGGAAGAGACCCAGTACTTC. Its protein is CAISDRLAGEETQYF.

Points on this clone: The sample holds other DNA sequences that translate to the same CDR3. The V and J genes are TRBV14 and TRBJ2-2; 12 bases are a match to TRBD2. Germline lookup yields CDR1 SGHDN and CDR2 FVKESK. The CDR3 is 16 residues long. J lost 4 bases, V lost 1 base, and 1 base had no gene match. The CDR3 DNA follows: TGTGCCAGCAGCCAAGTGGGACTAGCGGGCACCGGGGAGCTGTTTTTT. It yields the protein CASSQVGLAGTGELFF. Complete variable domain (other parts from reference TRBV14 and TRBJ2-2): EAGVTQFPSHSVIEKGQTVTLRCDPISGHDNLYWYRRVMGKEIKFLLHFVKESKQDESGMPNNRFLAERTGGTYSTLKVQPAELEDSGVYFCASSQVGLAGTGELFFGEGSRLTVL.

V usage is TRBV28 and J usage is TRBJ2-1, with D maybe TRBD1 (6 bases). The V and J ends lost 2 bases and 1 base respectively, with 18 bases between them. The CDR3 length is 18 residues. The germline CDR1 and CDR2 sequences are MDHEN and SYDVKM. The CDR3 DNA sequence: TGTGCCAGCAGTTTAGGTCGAGGGGGAATAGTGTCCTACAATGAGCAGTTCTTC. It specifies CASSLGRGGIVSYNEQFF. Supplemented by reference TRBV28 and TRBJ2-1, the full variable domain reads DVKVTQSSRYLVKRTGEKVFLECVQDMDHENMFWYRQDPGLGLRLIYFSYDVKMKEKGDIPEGYSVSREKKERFSLILESASTNQTSMYLCASSLGRGGIVSYNEQFFGPGTRLTVL.

This chain connects TRBV2 to TRBJ2-7, with 9 bases identical to TRBD2. The V and J ends lost 0 bases and 1 base, in that order; junction bases with no gene match: 7. Germline V gene sequence: CDR1 SNHLY, CDR2 FYNNEI. The length of the CDR3 is 17 residues. The CDR3 loop reads CASSEASSGNPSYEQYF. In nucleotides, the CDR3 is TGTGCCAGCAGTGAAGCGTCTAGCGGGAATCCATCCTACGAGCAGTACTTC.

The chain uses TRBV9 and TRBJ2-7; tentatively, D is TRBD2 (6 bases). The CDR3 loop spans 14 amino acids. The V end lost 4 bases, the J end lost 0 bases, and 11 bases lay between the germline ends. Germline CDR1 and CDR2: SGDLS and YYNGEE. In DNA, the CDR3 is TGTGCCAGCAGCCTCGACGGGAGCTCCTACGAGCAGTACTTC. This sequence encodes CASSLDGSSYEQYF.

The chain employs TRBV4-2 and TRBJ2-7; D is perhaps TRBD2 (5 bases). The CDR3 is 15 residues long. The V end lost 4 bases, the J end lost 7 bases, and 20 bases lay between the germline ends. The germline gives CDR1 LGHNA, CDR2 YNFKEQ. The CDR3 DNA reads TGTGCCAGCAGCCCAAGGACTGTCGCCTTGGAAGAGCAGTACTTC. This sequence encodes CASSPRTVALEEQYF.

This clone has just one count. V usage is TRBV7-9 and J usage is TRBJ2-7, with D possibly called TRBD1 or TRBD2 (5 bases each). CDR1 SEHNR and CDR2 FQNEAQ come from the germline V gene (reference sequence). V dropped 4 bases and J dropped 2 bases, with 9 bases sitting between them. The CDR3 runs 13 residues. The CDR3 sequence: CASSSPGPYEQYF. For the CDR3, the DNA is TGTGCCAGCAGCTCCCCGGGGCCCTACGAGCAGTACTTC.

CDR3 in DNA: TGTGCCAGCAGCTTACGACTAGCGGAGACATACGAGCAGTACTTC. It translates to CASSLRLAETYEQYF. V gene TRBV7-9 combines with J gene TRBJ2-7, with 9 bases that match TRBD2. The CDR3 length is 15 residues. Looked up from germline, CDR1 is SEHNR and CDR2 is FQNEAQ (reference sequence). Trimming cost V 2 bases and J 4 bases; bases outside gene matches: 6.

CDR3 sequence: CASRDSSQETQYF. As DNA, the CDR3 is TGTGCCAGTAGGGACAGCTCCCAAGAGACCCAGTACTTC. The chain recombines TRBV19 with TRBJ2-5, with D perhaps TRBD1 (6 bases). In germline, CDR1 is LNHDA, CDR2 SQIVND (reference sequence). V lost 6 bases to trimming and J lost 1 base, with 9 bases between them. The CDR3 is made up of 13 amino acids.

The chain couples TRBV7-9 to TRBJ2-7, with a weak D call TRBD2 (5 bases). Germline V lookup: CDR1 SEHNR, CDR2 FQNEAQ (reference sequence). CDR3 length: 15 residues. V lost 4 bases to trimming and J lost 2 bases, with 15 bases between them. CDR3 DNA sequence: TGTGCCAGCAGCTCCTGGTCTAGCCGCACCTACGAGCAGTACTTC. Amino acid sequence: CASSSWSSRTYEQYF. The full variable domain, in which reference TRBV7-9 and TRBJ2-7 provide the parts outside the CDR3, is DTGVSQNPRHKITKRGQNVTFRCDPISEHNRLYWYRQTLGQGPEFLTYFQNEAQLEKSRLLSDRFSAERPKGSFSTLEIQRTEQGDSAMYLCASSSWSSRTYEQYFGPGTRLTVT.

The chain links TRBV5-1 to TRBJ2-3, with D perhaps matching TRBD2 (6 bases). V lost 4 bases and J 1 base, leaving 13 bases between the germline ends. The CDR3 runs to 15 residues. Per germline, CDR1 SGHRS and CDR2 YFSETQ. CDR3: CASSDRDLRTDTQYF. DNA of the CDR3: TGCGCCAGCAGCGACCGGGACTTACGCACAGATACGCAGTATTTT.

This rearrangement joins TRBV7-2 to TRBJ2-1, with 7 positions matching TRBD2. Germline CDR1 SGHTA, CDR2 FQGNSA. This CDR3 is built from 19 residues. V trimming: 1 base; J trimming: 0 bases; junction bases outside the gene matches: 12. The CDR3 DNA sequence: TGTGCCAGCAGCTTAGAGGGTTTAGGGACTACCTACTCCTACAATGAGCAGTTCTTC. Its protein is CASSLEGLGTTYSYNEQFF.

The rearrangement links TRBV18 to TRBJ2-1; 10 nucleotides align to TRBD2. Germline CDR1 reads KGHSH; CDR2 reads LQKENI. This CDR3 is 16 amino acids long. The ends lost 0 bases at V and 4 bases at J; junction bases unmatched: 3. The DNA of the CDR3 is TGTGCCAGCTCACCACCCGGACTAGCGGAATACAATGAGCAGTTCTTC. Translating it yields CASSPPGLAEYNEQFF.

The chain combines TRBV30 with TRBJ2-7, with unresolved D. Germline V gene sequence: CDR1 GTSNPN, CDR2 SVGIG (reference sequence). This CDR3 is 11 amino acids long. Trimming pared 5 bases from V and 4 bases from J, leaving 9 bases between. The CDR3 spells CAWASGYEQYF. The DNA of the CDR3 is TGTGCCTGGGCGTCGGGTTACGAGCAGTACTTC.

As to this clone: The same CDR3 is also encoded by other DNA sequences in this sample. J is TRBJ2-7 and V is TRBV19; D uncertain. This CDR3 has 12 amino acids. Trimming removed 5 bases from V and 0 bases from J, with 5 bases in between. Germline assignment: CDR1 LNHDA and CDR2 SQIVND (reference sequence). The CDR3, as DNA: TGTGCCAGTAGTGCCGACTCCTACGAGCAGTACTTC. Encoded protein: CASSADSYEQYF. The complete variable domain, with remaining parts taken from reference TRBV19 and TRBJ2-7, reads DGGITQSPKYLFRKEGQNVTLSCEQNLNHDAMYWYRQDPGQGLRLIYYSQIVNDFQKGDIAEGYSVSREKKESFPLTVTSAQKNPTAFYLCASSADSYEQYFGPGTRLTVT.

The gene calls are TRBV11-2 and TRBJ1-5, with D unresolved. The germline V and J ends were trimmed by 1 base and 6 bases, with 7 bases remaining between them. Germline V gene sequence: CDR1 SGHAT, CDR2 FQNNGV. The CDR3 loop spans 13 amino acids. CDR3 sequence reads: CASSLGGTQPQHF. DNA for the CDR3: TGTGCCAGCAGCTTAGGAGGAACTCAGCCCCAGCATTTT.

The chain recombines TRBV5-1 with TRBJ2-7; TRBD2 matches 11 bases. With V trimmed by 4 bases and J by 0 bases, 3 bases remained unmatched. The CDR3 totals 15 residues. CDR1 and CDR2 (germline): SGHRS, YFSETQ. CDR3 sequence reads: CASSDTSGGSYEQYF. CDR3 bases: TGCGCCAGCAGCGATACTAGCGGGGGCTCCTACGAGCAGTACTTC.

CDR3 coding DNA: TGTGCCAGCAGCTTGGAAGTGCTAGCGGGAAATGCGGGGGAGCTGTTTTTT. Amino acids: CASSLEVLAGNAGELFF. The rearrangement uses TRBV5-4 and TRBJ2-2; the match to TRBD2 covers 9 bases. Germline assignment: CDR1 SGHNT and CDR2 YYREEE (reference sequence). V gave up 0 bases and J gave up 8 bases; unmatched junction bases: 11. The CDR3 runs to 17 residues.

Comments on this clone: The same CDR3 also results from other DNA sequences found in this sample. This chain connects TRBV15 to TRBJ2-1, with D hard to call. Germline CDR1 reads LNHNV; CDR2 reads YYDKDF (reference sequence). The CDR3 spans 16 residues. V shed 0 bases and J shed 0 bases, with 9 bases lying between them. CDR3 nucleotide sequence: TGTGCCACCAGCAGAGAGCGCAGAAGCTCCTACAATGAGCAGTTCTTC. Its protein is CATSRERRSSYNEQFF.